This TCR beta chain was observed in a study of cytomegalovirus exposure and HLA in healthy donors. Repertoires were generated with immunoSEQ multiplex PCR, while TCRdb's copy carries only in-frame clones and drops some. The top ten clones hold 4% to 5% of a sample with approximately 160,000 clones, under 90% of them seen once. The study drew the donors from its approximately 110-subject validation cohort, separate from the roughly 670-subject first cohort. Germline V gives CDR1 SGHRS, CDR2 YFSETQ. Trimming took 4 bases from V and 7 from J; bases not matched to a gene: 14. The CDR3 length is 15 residues.

This rearrangement joins TRBV5-1 to TRBJ2-7; TRBD2 matches at 7 bases. Input material: PBMCs. This sequence originates from a man younger than 35 in good health and CMV-seropositive. CDR3: CASSPTGGNAGEQYF. CDR3 in DNA: TGCGCCAGCAGCCCGACGGGAGGAAACGCGGGAGAGCAGTACTTC.